The rows below give T cell receptor beta chains drawn from one sample of a study of beta chain features in type 1 diabetes. TCRdb's copy holds only in-frame clones and misses some; the assay was immunoSEQ multiplex PCR. Of around 280,000 clones listed, about 8.5% are singletons. The sequenced sample consisted of central memory CD4+ T cells from blood. All receptors derive from a young woman in good health. CDR3s include the opening cysteine and the closing phenylalanine or tryptophan. The D gene is left open where the match is weak. Expanded clones get a size class; other rows say once, few or many, or leave the size out.

size	V	D	J	CDR3	DNA
many	TRBV20-1	.	TRBJ2-1	CSARRSAEQFF	TGCAGTGCTCGCCGGTCGGCTGAGCAGTTCTTC
few	TRBV7-9	.	TRBJ1-4	CASSLLGASEKLFF	TGTGCCAGCAGCTTACTGGGGGCGAGTGAAAAACTGTTTTTT
.	TRBV7-2	.	TRBJ2-3	CASSPREDTQYF	TGTGCCAGCAGCCCCCGGGAGGATACGCAGTATTTT
.	TRBV7-2	.	TRBJ2-2	CASSLKPGEAGELFF	TGTGCCAGCAGCTTAAAGCCAGGGGAAGCGGGGGAGCTGTTTTTT
few	TRBV5-1	TRBD1	TRBJ1-2	CASSEDRPPYGYTF	TGCGCCAGCAGCGAGGACAGGCCGCCCTATGGCTACACCTTC
few	TRBV7-2	.	TRBJ2-5	CASSFKASETQYF	TGTGCCAGCAGCTTCAAAGCGTCGGAGACCCAGTACTTC
.	TRBV20-1	.	TRBJ1-2	CSMGLYGYTF	TGCAGTATGGGACTCTATGGCTACACCTTC
few	TRBV28	.	TRBJ1-2	CASSLRDGYTF	TGTGCCAGCAGTTTAAGGGATGGCTACACCTTC
few	TRBV2	.	TRBJ2-5	CASSYNTAREETQYF	TGTGCCAGCAGTTACAACACGGCCCGTGAAGAGACCCAGTACTTC
few	TRBV5-1	.	TRBJ1-1	CASSLGQGIEAFF	TGCGCCAGCAGCTTGGGCCAGGGAATAGAAGCTTTCTTT
.	TRBV5-4	.	TRBJ2-3	CASSSGGPETQYF	TGTGCCAGCAGCTCCGGTGGGCCAGAGACGCAGTATTTT
few	TRBV19	.	TRBJ2-1	CASSNEGQSSYNEQFF	TGTGCCAGTAGTAATGAGGGCCAGAGCTCCTACAATGAGCAGTTCTTC
.	TRBV25-1	.	TRBJ1-4	CASSELGGVEKLFF	TGTGCCAGCAGTGAATTGGGTGGGGTCGAAAAACTGTTTTTT
few	TRBV7-3	TRBD1	TRBJ1-1	CASSPERDRLIEAFF	TGTGCCAGCAGCCCGGAGCGGGACAGACTGATTGAAGCTTTCTTT
.	TRBV19	TRBD1	TRBJ2-3	CASSAGGRGRGDTQYF	TGTGCCAGTAGTGCCGGGGGCAGGGGGCGCGGGGATACGCAGTATTTT
few	TRBV7-9	.	TRBJ2-1	CASSFYQGTYNEQFF	TGTGCCAGCAGCTTTTATCAGGGCACCTACAATGAGCAGTTCTTC
.	TRBV5-6	.	TRBJ2-5	CASSLASEWETQYF	TGTGCCAGCAGCTTGGCATCGGAGTGGGAGACCCAGTACTTC
.	TRBV30	TRBD1	TRBJ2-5	CAWRANRLGTGGAEGETQYF	TGTGCCTGGAGAGCTAACAGGCTTGGGACAGGGGGCGCGGAAGGAGAGACCCAGTACTTC
few	TRBV7-2	TRBD1	TRBJ1-4	CASSLDRGRNEKLFF	TGTGCCAGCAGCTTGGACAGGGGGCGCAATGAAAAACTGTTTTTT
few	TRBV6-5	TRBD2	TRBJ2-7	CASSSSGGSSYEQYF	TGTGCCAGCAGTTCTAGCGGGGGGAGCTCCTACGAGCAGTACTTC
few	TRBV19	.	TRBJ2-4	CASSIGGKNIQYF	TGTGCCAGTAGTATAGGAGGGAAAAACATTCAGTACTTC
.	TRBV4-2	TRBD2	TRBJ2-3	CASSPRRGGSTTDTQYF	TGTGCCAGCAGCCCCAGACGCGGGGGGTCAACCACAGATACGCAGTATTTT
.	TRBV11-3	TRBD1	TRBJ1-2	CASSGPHRGQESGYTF	TGTGCCAGCAGTGGCCCCCACAGGGGGCAGGAGAGTGGCTACACCTTC
few	TRBV10-3	.	TRBJ1-5	CAISGQDGQPQHF	TGTGCCATCAGCGGACAAGATGGACAGCCCCAGCATTTT
few	TRBV7-6	.	TRBJ1-2	CASSSIQGRVSYTF	TGTGCCAGCAGCTCCATACAGGGAAGAGTAAGCTACACCTTC
.	TRBV29-1	TRBD1	TRBJ1-1	CSTSGTGLNTEAFF	TGCAGCACATCCGGGACAGGGTTGAACACTGAAGCTTTCTTT
few	TRBV23-1	.	TRBJ2-6	CASSQRLGGSGANVLTF	TGCGCCAGCAGTCAAAGGTTAGGAGGGTCTGGGGCCAACGTCCTGACTTTC
.	TRBV9	.	TRBJ2-2	CANPPETTNTGELFF	TGTGCCAACCCTCCTGAGACAACGAACACCGGGGAGCTGTTTTTT
.	TRBV6-1	.	TRBJ1-2	CASSPRTVYGYTF	TGTGCCAGCAGTCCTCGGACCGTATATGGCTACACCTTC
.	TRBV5-4	TRBD1	TRBJ2-5	CASSYLGTGGAGETQYF	TGTGCCAGCAGCTACCTTGGGACAGGGGGCGCCGGGGAGACCCAGTACTTC
many	TRBV28	.	TRBJ1-3	CASTPSGEEGSGNTIYF	TGTGCCAGCACCCCGTCCGGGGAGGAAGGCTCTGGAAACACCATATATTTT
.	TRBV7-9	.	TRBJ2-1	CASTRGSGEQFF	TGTGCCAGCACCCGGGGGTCGGGTGAGCAGTTCTTC
.	TRBV19	.	TRBJ1-2	CASSIPGFRNYGYTF	TGTGCCAGTAGTATCCCCGGGTTCAGGAACTATGGCTACACCTTC
.	TRBV7-2	.	TRBJ2-2	CASSPPRGGTGELFF	TGTGCCAGCAGCCCCCCGAGGGGAGGCACCGGGGAGCTGTTTTTT
many	TRBV7-9	.	TRBJ2-3	CASSFQPGADTQYF	TGTGCCAGCAGCTTCCAACCGGGGGCAGATACGCAGTATTTT